Shown below are 30 T cell receptor beta chains from a single sample sequenced in a study of T cells in Graves' hyperthyroidism and ophthalmopathy (dated by TCRdb to the late 2010s). Library preparation used multiplex PCR. The instrument was an Illumina HiSeq 2000. Amplification of TCR beta CDR3 regions was carried out from RNA transcripts. A first-round RT-PCR of the TCR CDR3 used the HTBI primer set with the Qiagen OneStep RT-PCR kit. TCRdb itself trimmed the public reads at Q25 with fastp, ran MiXCR and retained productive beta chains. A single entry per CDR3 protein holds the most common genes and DNA from its merged rows. This sample has hundreds of thousands of distinct CDR3 sequences in its table, and around 13% of those were observed once. The biggest ten clones account for around 23% of the sample. Input material: blood. The receptors were gathered from a woman aged 25 to 39 with Graves' hyperthyroidism.

This clonotype showed up many times. The rearrangement joins TRBV10-3 to TRBJ2-7; 10 bases line up with TRBD1. CDR1 is ENHRY and CDR2 is SYGVKD in the germline V gene. This CDR3 is built from 14 residues. Unmatched junction bases numbered 5, after V lost 4 bases and J lost 5 bases. CDR3 residues: CAISGGTGDNEQYF. DNA for the CDR3: TGTGCCATCAGTGGAGGGACAGGGGACAACGAGCAGTACTTC.

This clonotype has ten or more counts. This chain connects TRBV20-1 to TRBJ1-2; a possible D gene is TRBD1 (5 bases). V was clipped by 1 base and J by 6 bases, with 9 bases between them. This CDR3 has 12 amino acids. Germline CDR1 and CDR2: DFQATT and SNEGSKA (reference sequence). In DNA, the CDR3 is TGCAGTGCTAGAGGGGACGCTAATGGCTACACCTTC. Protein sequence: CSARGDANGYTF.

This clonotype has a count of ten or more. The chain couples TRBV9 to TRBJ2-7, with 8 nucleotides matching TRBD1. V dropped 3 bases and J dropped 0; count of bases not matched to a gene: 5. The CDR3 is 15 residues long. Germline V lookup: CDR1 SGDLS, CDR2 YYNGEE. The CDR3 sequence: CASSAGQDFSYEQYF. CDR3 coding DNA: TGTGCCAGCAGCGCGGGACAGGATTTCTCCTACGAGCAGTACTTC.

This clonotype showed up many times. CDR3 sequence: CASNPYGDQPQHF. CDR3 coding DNA: TGTGCCAGCAACCCCTACGGGGATCAGCCCCAGCATTTT. The chain recombines TRBV2 with TRBJ1-5, with D unclear. The V gene's germline CDR1 is SNHLY and CDR2 FYNNEI. Between the trimmed V and J ends, which lost 7 bases and 5 bases, there was a span of 12 bases. This CDR3 is 13 amino acids long.

This clonotype was picked up many times. This chain connects TRBV20-1 to TRBJ2-4; D possibly uses TRBD1 or TRBD2 (5 bases each). This CDR3 has 16 residues. Trimming shortened V by 3 bases and J by 6 bases, and 21 bases separated the two germline ends. Germline lookup yields CDR1 DFQATT and CDR2 SNEGSKA (reference sequence). The CDR3 DNA follows: TGCAGTGCTAGGGGGGTACGTGGGGACGACCTAAACATTCAGTACTTC. Amino acid sequence: CSARGVRGDDLNIQYF.

This clonotype was found a few times. The chain couples TRBV3-1 to TRBJ2-5, with 8 bases matching TRBD1. The CDR3 consists of 15 residues. Trimming took 4 bases from V and 7 from J; bases not matched to a gene: 11. CDR1 LGHDT and CDR2 YNNKEL come from the germline V gene (reference sequence). The CDR3 here is CASSRAVTGDATQYF. The CDR3 DNA follows: TGTGCCAGCAGCCGAGCGGTGACAGGGGACGCGACCCAGTACTTC.

The chain is built from TRBV19 and TRBJ2-7; 7 bases are shared with TRBD1. Per the germline V gene, CDR1 is LNHDA and CDR2 is SQIVND (reference sequence). The CDR3 is 13 amino acids. The J segment lost 0 bases and the V segment lost 8 bases, leaving 4 bases of the junction unmatched. The CDR3 here is CASRDSRSYEQYF. The CDR3 nucleotides read TGTGCCAGTCGGGACAGTCGCTCCTACGAGCAGTACTTC.

The chain couples TRBV7-8 to TRBJ2-7; TRBD2 matches 10 bases. V shed 8 bases, J shed 3 bases, and the junction held 13 bases outside the gene matches. Germline lookup yields CDR1 SGHVS and CDR2 FQNEAQ. The CDR3 is 16 residues long. The CDR3 DNA follows: TGTGCCAGCTTCCCGGAGGGGGGACTAGCGTTCTACGAGCAGTACTTC. It translates to CASFPEGGLAFYEQYF.

This chain uses TRBV7-2 with TRBJ2-5; 7 nucleotides line up with TRBD1. The CDR3 contains 14 residues. The J segment lost 1 base and the V segment lost 3 bases, leaving 2 bases of the junction unmatched. CDR1 SGHTA and CDR2 FQGNSA come from the germline V gene. CDR3 amino acids: CASSFRGSQETQYF. CDR3 bases: TGTGCCAGCAGCTTCAGGGGGAGCCAAGAGACCCAGTACTTC.

This clonotype was seen at least ten times. The chain is built from TRBV3-1 and TRBJ2-5; no definite D call. The CDR3 is 10 residues long. Germline V lookup: CDR1 LGHDT, CDR2 YNNKEL (reference sequence). The germline V and J ends were trimmed by 0 bases and 7 bases, with 0 bases remaining between them. CDR3 in DNA: TGTGCCAGCAGCCAAGAGACCCAGTACTTC. Its translation is CASSQETQYF.

At least ten counts were recorded for this clonotype. The chain employs TRBV6-1 and TRBJ1-1, with a possible D match to TRBD1 (6 bases). This CDR3 is built from 14 residues. V was cut by 9 bases and J by 4 bases, with 18 bases left in between. Germline loops: CDR1 MNHNS, CDR2 SASEGT. The CDR3, as DNA: TGTGCCAGTCTCCGAGGAGGGGGATCCACTGAAGCTTTCTTT. Encoded protein: CASLRGGGSTEAFF.

This clonotype has more than one count but fewer than ten. V is TRBV18 and J is TRBJ1-1; unclear D gene. Trimming left V 1 base short and J 1 base short, with 13 bases between. Germline V gene sequence: CDR1 KGHSH, CDR2 LQKENI. The CDR3 covers 16 residues. The CDR3 region is CASSPLLWSENTEAFF. The CDR3 DNA follows: TGTGCCAGCTCACCACTTCTTTGGTCGGAGAACACTGAAGCTTTCTTT.

V gene TRBV7-8 combines with J gene TRBJ2-1; 7 nucleotides line up with TRBD2. The V gene end was trimmed by 4 bases and the J gene end by 5 bases; junction bases not matched to a gene: 20. Germline V gene sequence: CDR1 SGHVS, CDR2 FQNEAQ. The CDR3 is made up of 19 amino acids. The CDR3 region is CASSSRWRGRGLSHNEQFF. The CDR3 nucleotides read TGTGCCAGCAGCTCTCGGTGGCGCGGGAGAGGGTTATCCCACAATGAGCAGTTCTTC.

The rearrangement joins TRBV11-1 to TRBJ1-2; D is undetermined. The germline V gene encodes CDR1 SGHAT and CDR2 FQDESV (reference sequence). This CDR3 contains 17 residues. V lost 1 base and J lost 8, with 23 bases in between. The CDR3 here is CASSLESLGRFMDGYTF. For the CDR3, the DNA is TGTGCCAGCAGCTTAGAAAGTCTTGGCAGGTTTATGGACGGCTACACCTTC.

The table lists this clonotype with many counts. The J gene is TRBJ2-1, the V gene TRBV10-3; no reliable D call. From germline, CDR1 is ENHRY and CDR2 SYGVKD. V was clipped by 6 bases and J by 5 bases, with 11 bases between them. This CDR3 has 13 residues. The CDR3 sequence: CAISPLGNNEQFF. The CDR3 DNA reads as TGTGCCATCAGCCCTCTAGGGAACAATGAGCAGTTCTTC.

The genes are TRBV18 and TRBJ2-7; a possible D gene is TRBD1 (6 bases). V lost 2 bases, J lost 2 bases, and 10 bases lay in between. The CDR3 runs to 14 residues. Germline CDR1 is KGHSH and CDR2 is LQKENI. CDR3 bases: TGTGCCAGCTCACCAGACAGGCAGACCTACGAGCAGTACTTC. It translates to CASSPDRQTYEQYF.

Of note for this clonotype: Possible read error: a much larger clone is one base away. Since the CDR3 does not end with the conserved phenylalanine or tryptophan, this likely comes from a read error. The chain links TRBV15 to TRBJ1-1; TRBD1 agrees at 7 bases. The CDR3 spans 17 residues. CDR1 and CDR2 from the germline V gene are LNHNV and YYDKDF (reference sequence). V gave up 1 base and J gave up 4 bases; unmatched junction bases: 12. CDR3 region: CATSRVGTPGGSTEAFS. In nucleotides, the CDR3 is TGTGCCACCAGCAGAGTCGGGACACCAGGGGGGAGCACTGAAGCTTTCTCT.

This clonotype was counted ten times or more. This rearrangement joins TRBV7-2 to TRBJ2-1, with D perhaps matching TRBD1 (6 bases). The CDR3 totals 14 residues. The V gene's germline CDR1 is SGHTA and CDR2 FQGNSA. V gave up 6 bases and J gave up 4 bases, with 13 bases separating them. The CDR3 region is CASRIARGYNEQFF. The DNA for the CDR3 is TGTGCCAGCAGAATAGCTAGGGGGTACAATGAGCAGTTCTTC.

The chain couples TRBV19 to TRBJ2-1, with D possibly being TRBD2 (5 bases). V was cut by 4 bases and J by 1 base, with 11 bases left in between. The CDR3 contains 15 residues. The germline V gene has CDR1 LNHDA and CDR2 SQIVND (reference sequence). In DNA form, the CDR3 reads TGTGCCAGTAGTAGTGGTAGGGAGTCCTACAATGAGCAGTTCTTC. Its protein is CASSSGRESYNEQFF.

This clonotype has a count of ten or more. This chain links TRBV28 with TRBJ2-1; 14 bases are a match to TRBD2. Germline CDR1 is MDHEN and CDR2 is SYDVKM. The junction had 3 bases not matched to a gene; V was cut back by 4 bases and J by 4 bases. CDR3 length equals 16 residues. The CDR3 here is CASSSRTSGRYNEQFF. CDR3 sequence (DNA): TGTGCCAGCAGTTCTCGGACTAGCGGGAGGTACAATGAGCAGTTCTTC.

This clonotype was recorded many times. The V and J genes are TRBV12-3 or TRBV12-4 and TRBJ2-1; D is unresolved. CDR3 length: 13 residues. Trimming cost V 2 bases and J 5 bases, with 7 bases left between them. CDR3 in DNA: TGTGCCAGCAGTTTAAATAGAAACAATGAGCAGTTCTTC. Its translation: CASSLNRNNEQFF.

This clonotype was seen more than once but under ten times. The chain recombines TRBV30 with TRBJ2-6; perhaps TRBD2 as D (5 bases). CDR3 length: 17 amino acids. V lost 7 bases to trimming and J lost 0 bases, with 19 bases between them. Per the germline V gene, CDR1 is GTSNPN and CDR2 is SVGIG (reference sequence). The CDR3 loop reads CALVRGQRHSGANVLTF. In nucleotides, the CDR3 is TGTGCCTTGGTGCGAGGGCAGCGACACTCTGGGGCCAACGTCCTGACTTTC.

This clonotype was counted many times. This rearrangement joins TRBV20-1 to TRBJ1-5; 8 bases are shared with TRBD1. The CDR3 loop spans 15 amino acids. Germline V lookup: CDR1 DFQATT, CDR2 SNEGSKA (reference sequence). The V gene end was trimmed by 3 bases and the J gene end by 5 bases; junction bases not matched to a gene: 9. DNA of the CDR3: TGCAGTGCTAGTCGAACGACAGGGGTAGATCAGCCCCAGCATTTT. Amino acid sequence: CSASRTTGVDQPQHF.

This clonotype was counted many times. The rearrangement links TRBV20-1 to TRBJ2-7, with 7 bases that match TRBD1. The CDR3 totals 15 residues. J was trimmed by 2 bases and V by 3 bases; bases with no gene match: 10. Germline V gene data show CDR1 as DFQATT and CDR2 as SNEGSKA (reference sequence). The CDR3 protein is CSASLLSGQTYEQYF. The CDR3 coding sequence is TGCAGTGCTAGCCTACTGTCGGGACAGACCTACGAGCAGTACTTC.

The chain recombines TRBV10-3 with TRBJ1-2; 12 bases are a match to TRBD1. Germline V lookup: CDR1 ENHRY, CDR2 SYGVKD. This CDR3 spans 16 amino acids. V lost 11 bases, J lost 6 bases, and 16 bases stayed unmatched. Written as DNA, the CDR3 is TGTGCCGTCTCTAGGGGGACAGGGGGCGGAGGAAATGGCTACACCTTC. Protein: CAVSRGTGGGGNGYTF.

Ten or more counts support this clonotype. The rearrangement links TRBV29-1 to TRBJ2-1, with D uncertain. Trimming left V 7 bases short and J 8 bases short, with 15 bases between. The CDR3 length is 12 residues. Germline V gives CDR1 SQVTM, CDR2 ANQGSEA. CDR3 coding DNA: TGCAGCGCCGATAGGGTCCGGGATGAGCAGTTCTTC. This sequence encodes CSADRVRDEQFF.

Details on this clonotype: One base away lies a much larger clone, so this may be a sequencing read error. The chain combines TRBV6-1 with TRBJ2-7, with 7 bases lining up with TRBD2. The germline gives CDR1 MNHNS, CDR2 SASEGT. The CDR3 extends over 19 amino acids. Trimming took 2 bases from V and 3 from J; bases not matched to a gene: 19. In DNA form, the CDR3 reads TGTGCCAGCAGTGAAAATATCGCCGGAGTGGGCGGGAGCAACTACGAGCAGTACTTC. Amino acids: CASSENIAGVGGSNYEQYF.

This chain uses TRBV20-1 with TRBJ1-2, with D hard to call. The CDR3 runs 14 residues. The V gene lost 3 bases and the J gene lost 1 base, with 12 bases spanning the gap. Germline loops: CDR1 DFQATT, CDR2 SNEGSKA (reference sequence). In DNA, the CDR3 is TGCAGTGCTAGGAAGGGCGGAAATAACTATGGCTACACCTTC. It yields the protein CSARKGGNNYGYTF.

The sample holds many counts of this clonotype. J is TRBJ1-2 and V is TRBV2; D unclear. Germline values: CDR1 SNHLY, CDR2 FYNNEI. The CDR3 has 11 residues. V lost 6 bases and J 4 bases, leaving 6 bases between the germline ends. CDR3 loop: CASSGSYGYTF. In DNA form, the CDR3 reads TGTGCCAGCAGCGGGTCCTATGGCTACACCTTC.

This clonotype was picked up a small number of times. The chain employs TRBV3-1 and TRBJ1-1, with unresolved D. V lost 1 base, J lost 10 bases, and 7 bases lay in between. This CDR3 spans 11 amino acids. Germline CDR1 is LGHDT and CDR2 is YNNKEL (reference sequence). DNA for the CDR3: TGTGCCAGCAGCCAAGGCGAGGGAGCTTTCTTT. This gives the protein CASSQGEGAFF.